Below, 5 T cell receptor beta chains from the same sample are listed, as sequenced in a study of cytomegalovirus exposure and HLA in healthy donors. A multiplex PCR was run with 60 Vbeta primers and 13 Jbeta primers. Repertoires were generated with immunoSEQ multiplex PCR, while TCRdb's copy carries only in-frame clones and drops some. The sample carries 250,000 to 350,000 clones, roughly 90% recorded once. The material sequenced was PBMCs. The receptors stem from a man in his forties in good health and CMV-seropositive.

The chain uses TRBV27 and TRBJ2-5, with TRBD2 identical over 8 bases. Trimming at V came to 1 base and at J to 5 bases, leaving 6 bases not matched to a gene. Germline CDR1 MNHEY, CDR2 SMNVEV (reference sequence). The CDR3 has 15 amino acids. CDR3: CASSLLREGPETQYF. CDR3 DNA: TGTGCCAGCAGTTTATTACGGGAGGGCCCGGAGACCCAGTACTTC.

Notes on this clone: This may stem from a read error, because a much larger clone lies one nucleotide away. The sample contains more than one DNA sequence encoding this CDR3. This chain links TRBV7-3 with TRBJ1-1, with D perhaps TRBD1 (6 bases). The V end was cut by 5 bases, the J end by 1 base, with 8 bases between. This CDR3 has 13 residues. The germline V gene has CDR1 SGHTA and CDR2 FQGTGA. The CDR3 DNA reads as TGTGCCAGCAGCCTACAGGGGAACACTGAAGCTTTCTTT. Protein sequence: CASSLQGNTEAFF.

The V and J genes are TRBV28 and TRBJ1-1, with TRBD1 matching over 7 bases. Germline values: CDR1 MDHEN, CDR2 SYDVKM. The CDR3 extends over 13 amino acids. V trimming: 9 bases; J trimming: 1 base; junction bases outside the gene matches: 5. The CDR3 sequence: CASQGVRNTEAFF. CDR3 DNA sequence: TGTGCCAGTCAGGGGGTCAGGAACACTGAAGCTTTCTTT.

The rearrangement uses TRBV7-2 and TRBJ1-4; D unresolved. The CDR3 is made up of 15 amino acids. V shed 0 bases and J shed 6 bases, with 11 bases lying between them. Germline V gene lookup returns CDR1 SGHTA and CDR2 FQGNSA. CDR3 protein: CASSLARRADEKLFF. The CDR3, as DNA: TGTGCCAGCAGCTTAGCGCGCCGTGCGGATGAAAAACTGTTTTTT. The full variable domain, rest sourced from reference TRBV7-2 and TRBJ1-4, is GAGVSQSPSNKVTEKGKDVELRCDPISGHTALYWYRQSLGQGLEFLIYFQGNSAPDKSGLPSDRFSAERTGGSVSTLTIQRTQQEDSAVYLCASSLARRADEKLFFGSGTQLSVL.

This clone was detected only a few times. The chain joins TRBV4-1 to TRBJ1-5; D perhaps matches TRBD1 (6 bases). Germline loops: CDR1 MGHRA, CDR2 YSYEKL. The length of the CDR3 is 16 residues. With 0 bases removed from V and 1 base from J, the gap between germline ends came to 10 bases. CDR3 amino acids: CASSQEPQGSNQPQHF. Written as DNA, the CDR3 is TGCGCCAGCAGCCAAGAGCCACAGGGAAGCAATCAGCCCCAGCATTTT.